The 20 T cell receptor beta chains given below trace back to one sample, sequenced in a study of radiation and T cells in renal cell carcinoma. Using immunoSEQ multiplex PCR, the repertoire was profiled, and TCRdb retains in-frame clones only, with some absent. Of approximately 140,000 clones in the sample, about 88% were seen once. Time point reported: baseline pretreatment blood. Described treatment: 15 Gy SBRT to primary tumor, nephrectomy 4 weeks later. The sample consisted of blood, taken from a patient whose treatment included radiotherapy and nephrectomy. The receptors shown here come from a woman between 70 and 85 years old with renal cell carcinoma.

The chain joins TRBV5-1 to TRBJ1-5, with 10 bases that match TRBD1. The CDR3 contains 14 residues. V lost 4 bases and J lost 6; bases outside the gene matches: 4. The V gene's germline CDR1 is SGHRS and CDR2 YFSETQ. CDR3 protein: CASSDGQGGQPQHF. Here the CDR3 DNA reads TGCGCCAGCAGCGACGGACAGGGGGGTCAGCCCCAGCATTTT.

V and J are TRBV5-1 and TRBJ2-1; no reliable D call. The V end lost 1 base, the J end lost 5 bases, and 19 bases lay between the germline ends. Germline assignment: CDR1 SGHRS and CDR2 YFSETQ. This CDR3 is built from 17 residues. CDR3 bases: TGCGCCAGCAGCTTGATCCGGGCAGGCCTCCGGAACAATGAGCAGTTCTTC. It is translated as CASSLIRAGLRNNEQFF.

The chain uses TRBV5-1 and TRBJ1-5; the D is unclear. The CDR3 is made up of 15 amino acids. Per germline, CDR1 SGHRS and CDR2 YFSETQ. V was cut by 5 bases and J by 0 bases, with 12 bases left in between. CDR3 residues: CASRLDGASNQPQHF. The CDR3 bases are TGCGCCAGCAGACTTGACGGTGCTAGCAATCAGCCCCAGCATTTT.

The V and J genes are TRBV28 and TRBJ2-3; D possibly corresponds to TRBD2 (6 bases). CDR3 length: 15 amino acids. CDR1 and CDR2 from the germline V gene are MDHEN and SYDVKM. Trimming removed 2 bases from V and 2 bases from J, with 11 bases in between. The CDR3 DNA follows: TGTGCCAGCAGTTTAGGGGGGTCCTACACAGATACGCAGTATTTT. Translation: CASSLGGSYTDTQYF.

J is TRBJ2-7 and V is TRBV7-9, with D possibly matching TRBD1 (6 bases). Trimming shortened V by 8 bases and J by 5 bases, and 13 bases separated the two germline ends. Germline V lookup: CDR1 SEHNR, CDR2 FQNEAQ (reference sequence). The CDR3 contains 12 residues. The DNA for the CDR3 is TGTGCCAGCGGGGGACAATCCCACGAGCAGTACTTC. As protein: CASGGQSHEQYF.

The chain is built from TRBV6-4 and TRBJ2-3, with TRBD2 identical over 9 bases. This CDR3 contains 15 residues. J gave up 2 bases and V 9 bases, and 9 bases lay outside the gene matches. Germline-derived CDR1 and CDR2 are MRHNA and SNTAGT. The CDR3 coding sequence is TGTGCCAGTTCACGTGGCGGGGGGGCCACAGATACGCAGTATTTT. This codes for CASSRGGGATDTQYF.

This rearrangement joins TRBV6-1 to TRBJ1-6; D is undetermined. The germline V gene encodes CDR1 MNHNS and CDR2 SASEGT. V lost 4 bases, J lost 10 bases, and 5 bases lay in between. The CDR3 is 11 residues long. The CDR3 protein is CASSGMSPLHF. CDR3 nucleotides: TGTGCCAGCAGTGGTATGTCACCCCTCCACTTT.

The V and J genes are TRBV7-8 and TRBJ2-5, with a possible D match to TRBD2 (7 bases). The CDR3 sequence is 13 residues long. The V gene lost 5 bases and the J gene lost 4 bases, with 11 bases spanning the gap. The germline V gene has CDR1 SGHVS and CDR2 FQNEAQ. This CDR3 is CASSPGGRETQYF. CDR3 DNA sequence: TGTGCCAGCAGCCCGGGGGGCCGAGAGACCCAGTACTTC.

The chain has TRBV7-6 and TRBJ2-1, with D possibly being TRBD2 (5 bases). V was clipped by 6 bases and J by 0 bases, with 12 bases between them. The CDR3 covers 15 residues. CDR1 is SGHVS, CDR2 FNYEAQ, per germline. The CDR3 DNA follows: TGTGCCAGCAGGGCTACTAGAAGCTCCTACAATGAGCAGTTCTTC. Its protein is CASRATRSSYNEQFF. Looking up the rest from reference TRBV7-6 and TRBJ2-1 gives the full variable domain: GAGVSQSPRYKVTKRGQDVALRCDPISGHVSLYWYRQALGQGPEFLTYFNYEAQQDKSGLPNDRFSAERPEGSISTLTIQRTEQRDSAMYRCASRATRSSYNEQFFGPGTRLTVL.

J is TRBJ2-7 and V is TRBV6-5; TRBD2 matches 8 bases. CDR1 MNHEY and CDR2 SVGAGI come from the germline V gene. The CDR3 has 15 residues. V lost 6 bases to trimming and J lost 2 bases; unmatched junction nucleotides: 9. The DNA of the CDR3 is TGTGCCAGCAGAATGGGGCGGGGGGACACCTACGAGCAGTACTTC. Amino acids: CASRMGRGDTYEQYF.

This CDR3 reads CASSPQVYGYTF. Written as DNA, the CDR3 is TGTGCCAGCTCACCACAGGTCTATGGCTACACCTTC. The chain carries TRBV18 and TRBJ1-2; D gene ambiguous. The CDR3 is 12 residues long. V was shortened by 1 base and J by 4 bases, with 4 bases between the two germline ends. Per the germline V gene, CDR1 is KGHSH and CDR2 is LQKENI.

The chain recombines TRBV27 with TRBJ1-6; D is undetermined. Trimming shortened V by 1 base and J by 7 bases, and 8 bases separated the two germline ends. CDR3 length: 14 residues. Germline CDR1 and CDR2: MNHEY and SMNVEV (reference sequence). Here the CDR3 reads CASSLWEVNSPLHF. The CDR3 DNA reads as TGTGCCAGCAGTTTATGGGAAGTCAATTCACCCCTCCACTTT.

The J gene is TRBJ1-2, the V gene TRBV19; TRBD1 is a possible D gene (5 bases). The CDR3 contains 11 residues. Trimming left V 5 bases short and J 8 bases short, with 9 bases between. Germline V gives CDR1 LNHDA, CDR2 SQIVND (reference sequence). CDR3 protein: CASSFDSGYTF. The CDR3 nucleotides read TGTGCCAGTAGTTTTGACAGCGGCTACACCTTC.

CDR3 sequence reads: CASSMTGTGDHEQYF. CDR3 sequence (DNA): TGTGCCAGCAGTATGACCGGGACAGGGGACCACGAGCAGTACTTC. The chain couples TRBV28 to TRBJ2-7; 10 nucleotides agree with TRBD1. Germline-derived CDR1 and CDR2 are MDHEN and SYDVKM. Germline trimming cut 5 bases from V and 5 bases from J; bases unmatched to any gene: 9. This CDR3 comprises 15 residues.

The chain joins TRBV30 to TRBJ2-6, with D unclear. Trimming removed 2 bases from V and 0 bases from J, with 11 bases in between. CDR1 is GTSNPN, CDR2 SVGIG, per germline (reference sequence). The CDR3 is made up of 16 amino acids. The CDR3 DNA reads TGTGCCTGGAGTCCACCAGGAGCCTCTGGGGCCAACGTCCTGACTTTC. Protein product: CAWSPPGASGANVLTF.

This rearrangement joins TRBV21-1 to TRBJ1-1. TRBV21-1 is designated a pseudogene. The CDR3 loop spans 13 amino acids. The CDR3 bases are TGTGCCAGCAGCAAAGCAGGGAAGACTGAAGCTTTCTTT. It is translated as CASSKAGKTEAFF.

The V gene is TRBV6-1, the J gene TRBJ1-1; 8 nucleotides match TRBD1. V gave up 6 bases and J gave up 4 bases; unmatched junction bases: 7. CDR1 is MNHNS, CDR2 SASEGT, per germline. CDR3 length equals 14 residues. In DNA, the CDR3 is TGTGCCAGCAGAGTGGACAGGGCTGGCACTGAAGCTTTCTTT. It encodes CASRVDRAGTEAFF.

This sequence joins TRBV19 and TRBJ1-5; a possible D gene is TRBD1 (6 bases). The CDR3 is 15 residues long. V lost 1 base to trimming and J lost 5 bases, with 12 bases between them. Germline V gene data show CDR1 as LNHDA and CDR2 as SQIVND (reference sequence). Here the CDR3 DNA reads TGTGCCAGTAGTATAGTGAACAGGGAATATCAGCCCCAGCATTTT. Residues: CASSIVNREYQPQHF.

This chain connects TRBV15 to TRBJ1-1; no firm D call. V lost 0 bases and J lost 1, with 9 bases in between. The CDR3 sequence is 15 residues long. Germline-derived CDR1 and CDR2 are LNHNV and YYDKDF (reference sequence). This CDR3 reads CATSRDLTPNTEAFF. The CDR3 bases are TGTGCCACCAGCAGAGATCTTACCCCGAACACTGAAGCTTTCTTT.

The rearrangement joins TRBV5-1 to TRBJ2-5; 7 bases agree with TRBD2. Germline values: CDR1 SGHRS, CDR2 YFSETQ. The CDR3 runs to 15 residues. V shed 0 bases and J 0 bases; nucleotides not matched to a gene: 2. The DNA of the CDR3 is TGCGCCAGCAGCTTGGCCGGACTAGACCAAGAGACCCAGTACTTC. It codes for CASSLAGLDQETQYF. Drawing the rest from reference TRBV5-1 and TRBJ2-5, the complete variable domain is KAGVTQTPRYLIKTRGQQVTLSCSPISGHRSVSWYQQTPGQGLQFLFEYFSETQRNKGNFPGRFSGRQFSNSRSEMNVSTLELGDSALYLCASSLAGLDQETQYFGPGTRLLVL.